The 27 T cell receptor beta chains in this list originate from one sample, sequenced in a study of T cell repertoires in cytomegalovirus infection. MiXCR, applied by TCRdb to the reads, yields one record per CDR3 protein. The sample lists some 920,000 distinct CDR3 sequences; around 31% were seen once. Antigens for these TCRs are unknown. Sequencing was performed on cultured CD8+ T cells from PBMCs, taken from culture after CMV antigen stimulation. These receptors were obtained from a human donor in good health (CMV status not recorded). Some clones in this sample may be carry-over from other donors' samples.

This chain joins TRBV27 and TRBJ2-7, with 7 bases fitting TRBD1. This CDR3 is 15 amino acids long. The ends lost 3 bases at V and 4 bases at J; junction bases unmatched: 9. The germline CDR1 and CDR2 sequences are MNHEY and SMNVEV (reference sequence). The CDR3 is CASSFSGTEIYEQYF. The CDR3 DNA sequence: TGTGCCAGCAGTTTCTCCGGGACAGAGATTTACGAGCAGTACTTC.

The chain combines TRBV6-2 or TRBV6-3 with TRBJ1-5; 9 bases match TRBD1. The CDR3 sequence is 16 residues long. The junction had 7 bases not matched to a gene; V was cut back by 2 bases and J by 5 bases. Germline values: CDR1 MNHEY, CDR2 SVGEGT. CDR3 bases: TGTGCCAGCAGTTACCTCCAGGACAGGGGATATCAGCCCCAGCATTTT. Its protein is CASSYLQDRGYQPQHF.

The chain uses TRBV10-3 and TRBJ2-3; D is possibly TRBD1 (5 bases). Between the trimmed V and J ends, which lost 6 bases and 0 bases, there was a span of 13 bases. The germline CDR1 and CDR2 sequences are ENHRY and SYGVKD. The CDR3 sequence is 15 residues long. CDR3 coding DNA: TGTGCCATCAGAACCAGGGATGGGAGCACAGATACGCAGTATTTT. Protein: CAIRTRDGSTDTQYF.

This clonotype has a count of ten or more. This chain joins TRBV7-6 and TRBJ1-5; D is uncertain. The CDR3 spans 12 residues. The germline V gene has CDR1 SGHVS and CDR2 FNYEAQ. Trimming removed 3 bases from V and 5 bases from J, with 5 bases in between. CDR3 sequence reads: CASSFGDQPQHF. The CDR3 DNA reads TGTGCCAGCAGCTTTGGGGATCAGCCCCAGCATTTT.

This clonotype has a handful of counts. This chain uses TRBV28 with TRBJ2-7; TRBD1 matches at 7 bases. CDR1 MDHEN and CDR2 SYDVKM come from the germline V gene. This CDR3 comprises 14 residues. Unmatched junction bases numbered 9, after V lost 5 bases and J lost 5 bases. The CDR3 coding sequence is TGTGCCAGCAGTCTTGATTCAACAGGGGACGAGCAGTACGTC. Protein: CASSLDSTGDEQYV.

The chain recombines TRBV2 with TRBJ2-7, with 8 bases identical to TRBD1. Germline CDR1 is SNHLY and CDR2 is FYNNEI. V lost 9 bases and J lost 3; bases outside the gene matches: 1. This CDR3 is 11 amino acids long. The CDR3 sequence: CARGQGYEQYV. In DNA, the CDR3 is TGTGCCAGAGGACAGGGCTACGAGCAGTACGTC.

The V gene is TRBV6-1, the J gene TRBJ2-7, with a tentative D call TRBD1 (5 bases). Germline loops: CDR1 MNHNS, CDR2 SASEGT. Trimming removed 3 bases at V and 3 bases at J, with 12 bases between. The CDR3 runs 14 residues. The CDR3 loop reads CASSEYRTGYEQYV. The CDR3 DNA follows: TGTGCCAGCAGTGAGTACAGGACGGGCTACGAGCAGTACGTC.

The chain uses TRBV6-2 or TRBV6-3 and TRBJ2-7; tentatively, D is TRBD1 or TRBD2 (5 bases each). Trimming cost V 5 bases and J 7 bases, with 18 bases left between them. This CDR3 spans 14 amino acids. The germline gives CDR1 MNHEY, CDR2 SVGEGT. As DNA, the CDR3 is TGTGCCAGCAGTAGCCTGGGACGGCGAAGGGAGCAGTACGTC. Its translation is CASSSLGRRREQYV.

This clonotype appeared many times. This rearrangement joins TRBV7-9 to TRBJ2-7; 7 nucleotides align to TRBD2. Trimming cost V 5 bases and J 1 base; bases outside gene matches: 8. The germline V gene has CDR1 SEHNR and CDR2 FQNEAQ (reference sequence). The CDR3 runs 15 residues. CDR3 in amino acids: CASSPPGAGSYEQYF. The CDR3 DNA is TGTGCCAGCAGCCCCCCGGGAGCGGGGTCCTACGAGCAGTACTTC.

This clonotype was seen more than once but under ten times. V gene TRBV28 combines with J gene TRBJ2-7; D not resolved. Germline V gene data show CDR1 as MDHEN and CDR2 as SYDVKM. V lost 1 base, J lost 6 bases, and 7 bases lay in between. The CDR3 has 12 amino acids. The CDR3 protein is CASSLLGREQYV. Written as DNA, the CDR3 is TGTGCCAGCAGTTTATTGGGTCGCGAGCAGTACGTC.

This clonotype was detected only a few times. The rearrangement links TRBV7-9 to TRBJ1-1; a weak D match, TRBD1 (5 bases). The CDR3 is made up of 13 amino acids. Germline CDR1 is SEHNR and CDR2 is FQNEAQ (reference sequence). The V end lost 5 bases, the J end lost 7 bases, and 14 bases lay between the germline ends. The CDR3 sequence is CASSHGGGVEAFF. For the CDR3, the DNA is TGTGCCAGCAGCCATGGCGGGGGAGTTGAAGCTTTCTTT.

This clonotype was observed a few times. V usage is TRBV6-2 or TRBV6-3 and J usage is TRBJ2-7; 10 nucleotides line up with TRBD1. CDR1 and CDR2 from the germline V gene are MNHEY and SVGEGT. The V segment lost 0 bases and the J segment 5 bases; nucleotides outside the gene matches: 7. The CDR3 spans 16 residues. The CDR3 protein is CASSYSRDRGIDEQYV. In nucleotides, the CDR3 is TGTGCCAGCAGTTACTCGAGGGACAGGGGTATCGACGAGCAGTACGTC.

This chain connects TRBV24-1 to TRBJ2-6; 7 bases map to TRBD1. The germline V gene has CDR1 KGHDR and CDR2 SFDVKD. Unmatched junction bases numbered 1, after V lost 4 bases and J lost 2 bases. This CDR3 has 15 amino acids. The CDR3: CATSEGGTGANVLTF. The DNA of the CDR3 is TGTGCCACCAGTGAAGGGGGCACTGGGGCCAACGTCCTGACTTTC.

This clonotype appeared many times. The rearrangement joins TRBV7-6 to TRBJ2-7; perhaps D is TRBD1 or TRBD2 (5 bases each). V was trimmed by 6 bases and J by 4 bases, leaving 19 bases between them. This CDR3 is 15 amino acids long. The germline CDR1 and CDR2 sequences are SGHVS and FNYEAQ. This chain's CDR3 is CASSFSDSGSYEQYF. The CDR3 nucleotides are TGTGCCAGCAGTTTTTCAGACAGCGGTTCATACGAGCAGTACTTC.

The V call is TRBV7-6, the J call TRBJ2-1; 7 bases match TRBD1. The germline V gene has CDR1 SGHVS and CDR2 FNYEAQ. V lost 5 bases to trimming and J lost 4 bases; unmatched junction nucleotides: 11. The CDR3 loop spans 16 amino acids. CDR3 in amino acids: CASSPRTGEGYNEQFF. As DNA, the CDR3 is TGTGCCAGCAGCCCCAGGACAGGCGAGGGGTACAATGAGCAGTTCTTC.

This chain connects TRBV11-2 to TRBJ1-1; TRBD1 matches 8 bases. The CDR3 totals 17 residues. The V gene end was trimmed by 3 bases and the J gene end by 2 bases; junction bases not matched to a gene: 11. Germline loops: CDR1 SGHAT, CDR2 FQNNGV. In nucleotides, the CDR3 is TGTGCCAGCAGCTTTACCGCTTGGACAGGGAATAACACTGAAGCTTTCTTT. Translating gives CASSFTAWTGNNTEAFF.

The CDR3: CASSALMGINSPLHF. The CDR3 bases are TGTGCCAGCAGCGCTTTGATGGGCATCAATTCACCCCTCCACTTT. This rearrangement joins TRBV7-9 to TRBJ1-6; D not resolved. The V end was cut by 5 bases, the J end by 7 bases, with 15 bases between. This CDR3 comprises 15 residues. Germline values: CDR1 SEHNR, CDR2 FQNEAQ (reference sequence).

The chain carries TRBV5-6 and TRBJ1-1, with D tentatively TRBD1 (5 bases). CDR3 length: 16 amino acids. Trimming left V 3 bases short and J 1 base short, with 16 bases between. Germline-derived CDR1 and CDR2 are SGHDT and YYEEEE. DNA for the CDR3: TGTGCCAGCAGCTCGGCACCCGGGACGGCGAACACTGAAGCTTTCTTT. This codes for CASSSAPGTANTEAFF.

The chain recombines TRBV7-8 with TRBJ1-2; 7 bases are a match to TRBD1. CDR3 size: 17 residues. Germline CDR1 SGHVS, CDR2 FQNEAQ. CDR3 sequence: CHQGGVRTDTSSGGYTF. CDR3 bases: TGTCATCAGGGGGGCGTGAGGACCGACACCTCTAGCGGGGGCTACACCTTC.

The chain has TRBV7-6 and TRBJ2-7, with D possibly TRBD2 on 5 matching bases. The germline V gene encodes CDR1 SGHVS and CDR2 FNYEAQ. This CDR3 region has 15 residues. Trimming shortened V by 1 base and J by 9 bases, and 19 bases separated the two germline ends. CDR3 residues: CASSLVTSGEVGQYF. CDR3 bases: TGTGCCAGCAGCTTAGTGACCAGCGGCGAGGTCGGGCAGTACTTC.

Remarks on this clonotype: At one of its ends the junction is not consistent with the germline gene, which may arise from a read error. The chain uses TRBV7-9 and TRBJ2-5; perhaps TRBD2 as D (5 bases). The CDR3 contains 10 residues. Germline V CDR1 and CDR2: SEHNR, FQNEAQ (reference sequence). CDR3 nucleotides: TGTGTCAGCAGCCGGGGGACCCAGTACTTC. It yields the protein CVSSRGTQYF.

In its sample, this clonotype was seen a few times. The V and J genes are TRBV7-8 and TRBJ2-5, with D possibly matching TRBD2 (5 bases). V was cut by 2 bases and J by 5 bases, with 24 bases left in between. The CDR3 consists of 18 residues. The germline V gene encodes CDR1 SGHVS and CDR2 FQNEAQ. The CDR3, as DNA: TGTGCCAGCAGCTTAACCCCTCTCGTTGGACTCCATTCGGAGACCCAGTACTTC. Its protein is CASSLTPLVGLHSETQYF.

The genes are TRBV19 and TRBJ1-5, with 7 bases matching TRBD1. Trimming cost V 3 bases and J 3 bases; bases outside gene matches: 8. Germline CDR1 and CDR2: LNHDA and SQIVND (reference sequence). The CDR3 loop spans 16 amino acids. CDR3 sequence: CASSIIRDSYNQPQHF. The CDR3 DNA reads as TGTGCCAGTAGTATTATTCGGGACAGTTACAATCAGCCCCAGCATTTT.

This clonotype was found once. The rearrangement links TRBV20-1 to TRBJ2-7, with a weak D call TRBD1 (6 bases). Looked up from germline, CDR1 is DFQATT and CDR2 is SNEGSKA (reference sequence). CDR3 size: 13 residues. V was shortened by 1 base and J by 2 bases, with 9 bases between the two germline ends. CDR3 protein: CSARGDIAYEQYF. For the CDR3, the DNA is TGCAGTGCTAGAGGGGACATAGCCTACGAGCAGTACTTC.

With regard to this clonotype: A much larger clone sits a single nucleotide away, making a read error possible. The V gene is TRBV3-1, the J gene TRBJ1-2; D may be TRBD1 (6 bases). Per the germline V gene, CDR1 is LGHDT and CDR2 is YNNKEL (reference sequence). Trimming stripped 4 bases from V and 5 bases from J, with 17 bases between. This CDR3 comprises 15 residues. The DNA of the CDR3 is TGTGCCAGCAGCCCTCAGAGTGGGGGCACATATGGCTACACCTTC. It specifies CASSPQSGGTYGYTF.

This chain joins TRBV28 and TRBJ2-1, with 9 bases that match TRBD2. Trimming at V came to 8 bases and at J to 5 bases, leaving 7 bases not matched to a gene. Germline V gene sequence: CDR1 MDHEN, CDR2 SYDVKM. The CDR3 sequence is 14 residues long. CDR3 residues: CASAEAGGHNEQFF. The CDR3 DNA follows: TGTGCCAGCGCCGAAGCGGGGGGCCACAATGAGCAGTTCTTC. The complete variable domain, with remaining parts taken from reference TRBV28 and TRBJ2-1, reads DVKVTQSSRYLVKRTGEKVFLECVQDMDHENMFWYRQDPGLGLRLIYFSYDVKMKEKGDIPEGYSVSREKKERFSLILESASTNQTSMYLCASAEAGGHNEQFFGPGTRLTVL.

This clonotype was seen only once. The chain recombines TRBV6-2 or TRBV6-3 with TRBJ2-7, with D possibly being TRBD1 (6 bases). Germline V gene sequence: CDR1 MNHEY, CDR2 SVGEGT. The CDR3 extends over 14 amino acids. Trimming took off 4 bases at V and 4 bases at J, with 14 bases between the two ends. CDR3 residues: CASSSHGQFYEQYV. The CDR3 region has the DNA TGTGCCAGCAGTTCCCACGGACAGTTTTACGAGCAGTACGTC.